The 3 T cell receptor beta chains below come from one sample, sequenced in a study of OX40 agonist ivuxolimab in advanced cancers. The protocol was immunoSEQ multiplex PCR, while the TCRdb copy is restricted to in-frame clones and leaves out a portion. The top ten clones hold under 20% of a sample with 55,000 to 65,000 clones, approximately 90% of them seen once. Sequenced material: CD4+ or CD8+ T cells sorted from blood, taken in a trial of the OX40 agonist ivuxolimab. Receptors were obtained from an adult with an advanced solid tumor such as melanoma, head and neck, liver or kidney cancer.

The chain links TRBV7-3 to TRBJ2-3; TRBD2 matches 9 bases. Germline-derived CDR1 and CDR2 are SGHTA and FQGTGA. V shed 2 bases, J shed 1 base, and the junction held 13 bases outside the gene matches. The CDR3 has 19 amino acids. CDR3: CASSLGYQRGAQGTDTQYF. The CDR3 DNA reads as TGTGCCAGCAGCTTAGGGTACCAGCGGGGGGCTCAAGGCACAGATACGCAGTATTTT.

This sequence joins TRBV27 and TRBJ2-7; the D gene could be TRBD1 or TRBD2 (5 bases each). Germline lookup yields CDR1 MNHEY and CDR2 SMNVEV (reference sequence). The length of the CDR3 is 16 residues. With 0 bases removed from V and 0 bases from J, the gap between germline ends came to 12 bases. CDR3 nucleotides: TGTGCCAGCAGTTTATCGCCGGGACGGGGCTCCTACGAGCAGTACTTC. It encodes CASSLSPGRGSYEQYF.

The chain employs TRBV7-6 and TRBJ1-1, with D possibly TRBD1 on 5 matching bases. Trimming took off 0 bases at V and 6 bases at J, with 11 bases between the two ends. Germline values: CDR1 SGHVS, CDR2 FNYEAQ. This CDR3 is 14 amino acids long. CDR3 sequence: CASSLAEGAPEAFF. In DNA, the CDR3 is TGTGCCAGCAGCTTAGCGGAAGGGGCCCCTGAAGCTTTCTTT. The full variable domain, its missing parts supplied by reference TRBV7-6 and TRBJ1-1, is GAGVSQSPRYKVTKRGQDVALRCDPISGHVSLYWYRQALGQGPEFLTYFNYEAQQDKSGLPNDRFSAERPEGSISTLTIQRTEQRDSAMYRCASSLAEGAPEAFFGQGTRLTVV.